One sample yielded the 18 T cell receptor beta chains listed below, sequenced in a study of control samples from healthy donors and cancer patients. Using immunoSEQ multiplex PCR, the repertoire was profiled, and TCRdb retains in-frame clones only, with some absent. The sample has fewer than 300,000 clones, roughly four fifths seen once. Sequencing was performed on PBMCs. The receptors originated from a woman aged 55-69 years with lung cancer.

The CDR3 loop is CAWRGTFEAGETQYF. The CDR3 nucleotides are TGTGCCTGGAGAGGGACCTTCGAAGCCGGGGAGACCCAGTACTTC. This chain joins TRBV30 and TRBJ2-5; D tentatively fits TRBD1 or TRBD2 (5 bases each). The length of the CDR3 is 15 residues. Per the germline V gene, CDR1 is GTSNPN and CDR2 is SVGIG (reference sequence). V gave up 3 bases and J gave up 5 bases, with 19 bases separating them.

The gene calls are TRBV6-5 and TRBJ1-1; 7 bases are a match to TRBD1. Losses at the gene ends were 0 bases for V and 11 bases for J; bases not matched to a gene: 6. The CDR3 covers 13 residues. Germline V CDR1 and CDR2: MNHEY, SVGAGI. The DNA for the CDR3 is TGTGCCAGCAGTTACTCAGGGGGCGCCGTGGCTTTCTTT. Its protein is CASSYSGGAVAFF.

This sequence joins TRBV9 and TRBJ1-4; TRBD1 matches at 8 bases. The CDR3 totals 15 residues. V dropped 4 bases and J dropped 5; count of bases not matched to a gene: 7. The V gene's germline CDR1 is SGDLS and CDR2 YYNGEE. CDR3 sequence reads: CASSLWGQENEKLFF. The CDR3 DNA is TGTGCCAGCAGCCTGTGGGGACAGGAAAATGAAAAACTGTTTTTT.

This clone was seen only a few times. V is TRBV5-1 and J is TRBJ2-3, with unresolved D. Germline CDR1 reads SGHRS; CDR2 reads YFSETQ. The CDR3 extends over 12 amino acids. V was pared by 4 bases and J by 3 bases, with 6 bases between. The CDR3 DNA reads as TGCGCCAGCAGCCAAGCAACAGATACGCAGTATTTT. Its translation: CASSQATDTQYF.

The chain carries TRBV5-4 and TRBJ1-6; a possible D gene is TRBD1 (6 bases). This CDR3 comprises 14 residues. Trimming took 2 bases from V and 9 from J, leaving 12 bases between them. CDR1 SGHNT and CDR2 YYREEE come from the germline V gene (reference sequence). CDR3 in DNA: TGTGCCAGCAGCTTACAGGGAACCGCTTCACCCCTCCACTTT. Its translation is CASSLQGTASPLHF. The complete variable domain, with remaining parts taken from reference TRBV5-4 and TRBJ1-6, reads ETGVTQSPTHLIKTRGQQVTLRCSSQSGHNTVSWYQQALGQGPQFIFQYYREEENGRGNFPPRFSGLQFPNYSSELNVNALELDDSALYLCASSLQGTASPLHFGNGTRLTVT.

The V gene is TRBV6-5, the J gene TRBJ2-5; 9 bases fit TRBD1. V shed 6 bases, J shed 3 bases, and the junction held 5 bases outside the gene matches. The germline CDR1 and CDR2 sequences are MNHEY and SVGAGI. This CDR3 has 14 amino acids. This CDR3 is CASSTGGLKETQYF. The CDR3 nucleotides are TGTGCCAGCAGCACAGGGGGCCTAAAAGAGACCCAGTACTTC.

This rearrangement joins TRBV6-1 to TRBJ1-2; D is ambiguous. This CDR3 is 11 amino acids long. V was cut by 6 bases and J by 4 bases, with 6 bases left in between. Germline loops: CDR1 MNHNS, CDR2 SASEGT. The CDR3 bases are TGTGCCAGCAGCCACCTCTATGGCTACACCTTC. Protein product: CASSHLYGYTF.

This chain links TRBV5-1 with TRBJ2-5, with D perhaps matching TRBD2 (5 bases). Trimming shortened V by 1 base and J by 10 bases, and 11 bases separated the two germline ends. CDR3 size: 12 residues. The germline CDR1 and CDR2 sequences are SGHRS and YFSETQ. The CDR3 is CASSLYSRDQYF. The DNA for the CDR3 is TGCGCCAGCAGCTTGTATTCCCGGGACCAGTACTTC.

The V and J genes are TRBV7-3 and TRBJ1-3, with unresolved D. CDR1 and CDR2 from the germline V gene are SGHTA and FQGTGA. This CDR3 has 15 amino acids. V lost 2 bases to trimming and J lost 0 bases, with 8 bases between them. CDR3 sequence reads: CASSLDNGSGNTIYF. The CDR3 DNA reads as TGTGCCAGCAGCTTAGATAACGGCTCTGGAAACACCATATATTTT.

In its sample, this clone was seen a few times. J is TRBJ1-5 and V is TRBV4-2, with D hard to call. V was clipped by 4 bases and J by 4 bases, with 8 bases between them. Germline CDR1 LGHNA, CDR2 YNFKEQ. The CDR3 spans 13 residues. The CDR3 coding sequence is TGTGCCAGCAGCCCCGACACGAATCAGCCCCAGCATTTT. It yields the protein CASSPDTNQPQHF.

This clone was seen ten or more times. CDR3 nucleotide sequence: TGCAGTGCTAGTGGTCTAGCGGGAGGTCGGCAGTTCTTC. Translation gives CSASGLAGGRQFF. The V and J genes are TRBV20-1 and TRBJ2-1; 11 bases map to TRBD2. With V trimmed by 3 bases and J by 12 bases, 7 bases remained unmatched. Germline CDR1 DFQATT, CDR2 SNEGSKA (reference sequence). CDR3 length equals 13 residues.

CDR3 residues: CASSLGRGAMSNQPQHF. The DNA for the CDR3 is TGTGCCAGCAGCTTAGGGCGGGGCGCGATGAGCAATCAGCCCCAGCATTTT. The rearrangement joins TRBV13 to TRBJ1-5; tentative D call: TRBD1 (5 bases). The CDR3 loop spans 17 amino acids. Trimming took off 0 bases at V and 1 base at J, with 13 bases between the two ends. The germline CDR1 and CDR2 sequences are PRHDT and FYEKMQ (reference sequence).

The chain combines TRBV7-9 with TRBJ1-1; 9 nucleotides agree with TRBD1. This CDR3 comprises 14 residues. Germline values: CDR1 SEHNR, CDR2 FQNEAQ (reference sequence). V was clipped by 5 bases and J by 4 bases; unmatched bases: 5. CDR3 DNA: TGTGCCAGCAGCCCCGGGACAGGGATCACTGAAGCTTTCTTT. Translating it yields CASSPGTGITEAFF.

This rearrangement joins TRBV5-1 to TRBJ1-1; the D is unclear. The CDR3 has 11 residues. Germline CDR1 reads SGHRS; CDR2 reads YFSETQ. The germline V and J ends were trimmed by 4 bases and 8 bases, with 9 bases remaining between them. Here the CDR3 DNA reads TGCGCCAGCAGCGGAGACTCAGAAGCTTTCTTT. It specifies CASSGDSEAFF. The complete variable domain, with remaining parts taken from reference TRBV5-1 and TRBJ1-1, reads KAGVTQTPRYLIKTRGQQVTLSCSPISGHRSVSWYQQTPGQGLQFLFEYFSETQRNKGNFPGRFSGRQFSNSRSEMNVSTLELGDSALYLCASSGDSEAFFGQGTRLTVV.

The genes are TRBV18 and TRBJ2-3, with D possibly matching TRBD2 (6 bases). This CDR3 comprises 13 residues. Between the trimmed V and J ends, which lost 5 bases and 4 bases, there was a span of 10 bases. In germline, CDR1 is KGHSH, CDR2 LQKENI. This CDR3 is CASSSSGADTQYF. DNA for the CDR3: TGTGCCAGCTCATCGTCGGGGGCAGATACGCAGTATTTT.

This chain joins TRBV28 and TRBJ2-6; 7 bases match TRBD2. This CDR3 spans 15 amino acids. Germline CDR1 reads MDHEN; CDR2 reads SYDVKM. J gave up 3 bases and V 9 bases, and 8 bases lay outside the gene matches. CDR3 region: CASTTGGYGANVLTF. DNA for the CDR3: TGTGCCAGTACAACGGGGGGATATGGGGCCAACGTCCTGACTTTC.

The genes are TRBV15 and TRBJ1-5, with a weak D call TRBD1 (5 bases). In germline, CDR1 is LNHNV, CDR2 YYDKDF (reference sequence). The V end was cut by 0 bases, the J end by 7 bases, with 13 bases between. The CDR3 totals 15 residues. This CDR3 is CATSRDPGGRQPQHF. The CDR3 DNA is TGTGCCACCAGCAGAGATCCCGGGGGTAGACAGCCCCAGCATTTT.

This chain links TRBV3-1 (or the pseudogene TRBV3-2) with TRBJ2-7, with 12 bases identical to TRBD2. The CDR3 is made up of 15 amino acids. Per the germline V gene, CDR1 is LGHDT and CDR2 is YNNKEL (reference sequence). V lost 2 bases and J lost 5; bases outside the gene matches: 4. The CDR3 DNA is TGTGCCAGCAGCCAATTTCGACTAGCGGGAGACGAGCAGTACTTC. Translated: CASSQFRLAGDEQYF.